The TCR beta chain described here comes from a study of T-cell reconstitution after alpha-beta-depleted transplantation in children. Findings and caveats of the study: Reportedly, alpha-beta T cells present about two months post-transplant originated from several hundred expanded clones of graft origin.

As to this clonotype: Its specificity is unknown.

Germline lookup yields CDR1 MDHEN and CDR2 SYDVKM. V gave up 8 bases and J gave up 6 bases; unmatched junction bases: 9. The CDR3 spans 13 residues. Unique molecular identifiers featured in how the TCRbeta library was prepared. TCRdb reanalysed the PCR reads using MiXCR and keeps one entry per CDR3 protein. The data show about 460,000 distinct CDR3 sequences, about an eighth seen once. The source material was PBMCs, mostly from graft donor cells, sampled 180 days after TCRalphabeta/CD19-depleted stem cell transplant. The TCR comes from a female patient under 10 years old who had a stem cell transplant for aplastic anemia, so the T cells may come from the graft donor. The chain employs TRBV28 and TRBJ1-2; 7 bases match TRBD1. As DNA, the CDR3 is TGTGCCAGCGCTGAGGGGGCGGAACATGGCTACACCTTC. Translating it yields CASAEGAEHGYTF.